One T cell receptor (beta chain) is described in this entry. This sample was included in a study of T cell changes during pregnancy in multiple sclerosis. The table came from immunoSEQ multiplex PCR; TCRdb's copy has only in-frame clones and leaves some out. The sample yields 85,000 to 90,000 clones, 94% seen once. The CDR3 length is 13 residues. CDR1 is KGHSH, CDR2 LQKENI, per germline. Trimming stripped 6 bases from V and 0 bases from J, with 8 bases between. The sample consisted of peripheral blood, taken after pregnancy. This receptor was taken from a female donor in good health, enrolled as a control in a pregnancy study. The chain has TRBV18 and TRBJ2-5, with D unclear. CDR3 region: CASSQRDQETQYF. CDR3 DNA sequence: TGTGCCAGCTCCCAACGGGACCAAGAGACCCAGTACTTC.